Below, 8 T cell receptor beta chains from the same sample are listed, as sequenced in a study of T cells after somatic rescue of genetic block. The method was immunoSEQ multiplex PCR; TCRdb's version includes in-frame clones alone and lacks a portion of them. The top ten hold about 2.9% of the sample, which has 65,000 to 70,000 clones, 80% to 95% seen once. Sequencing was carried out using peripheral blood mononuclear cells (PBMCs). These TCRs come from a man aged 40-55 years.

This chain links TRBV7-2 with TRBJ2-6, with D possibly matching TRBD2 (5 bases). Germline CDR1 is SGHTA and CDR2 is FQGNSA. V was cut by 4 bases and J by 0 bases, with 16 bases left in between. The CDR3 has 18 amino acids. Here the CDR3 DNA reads TGTGCCAGCAGCTCCGCCGGGGTCCGGGGCTCTGGGGCCAACGTCCTGACTTTC. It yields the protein CASSSAGVRGSGANVLTF. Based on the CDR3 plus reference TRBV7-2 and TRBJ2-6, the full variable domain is GAGVSQSPSNKVTEKGKDVELRCDPISGHTALYWYRQSLGQGLEFLIYFQGNSAPDKSGLPSDRFSAERTGGSVSTLTIQRTQQEDSAVYLCASSSAGVRGSGANVLTFGAGSRLTVL.

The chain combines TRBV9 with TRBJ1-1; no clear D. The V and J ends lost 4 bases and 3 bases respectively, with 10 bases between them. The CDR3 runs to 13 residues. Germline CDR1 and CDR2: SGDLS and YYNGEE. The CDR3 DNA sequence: TGTGCCAGCAGCCCCCAGCTCTACACTGAAGCTTTCTTT. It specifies CASSPQLYTEAFF.

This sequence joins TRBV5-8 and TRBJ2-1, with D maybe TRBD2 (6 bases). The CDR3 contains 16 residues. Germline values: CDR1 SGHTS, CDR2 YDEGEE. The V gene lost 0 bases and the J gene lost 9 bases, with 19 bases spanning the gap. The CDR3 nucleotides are TGTGCCAGCAGCTTGGGCACGGGGGTATCCCCCCCTGAGCAGTTCTTC. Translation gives CASSLGTGVSPPEQFF.

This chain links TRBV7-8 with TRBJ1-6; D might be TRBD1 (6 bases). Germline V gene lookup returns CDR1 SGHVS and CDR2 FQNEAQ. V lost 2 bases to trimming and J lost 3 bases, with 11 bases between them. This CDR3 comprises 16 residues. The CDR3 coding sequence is TGTGCCAGCAGCTTAAACCCAGGGGACTATAATTCACCCCTCCACTTT. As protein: CASSLNPGDYNSPLHF.

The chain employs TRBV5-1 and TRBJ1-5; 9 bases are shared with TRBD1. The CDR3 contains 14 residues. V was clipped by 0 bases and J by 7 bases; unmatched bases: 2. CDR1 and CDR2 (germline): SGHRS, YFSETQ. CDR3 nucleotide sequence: TGCGCCAGCAGCTTGGAGACAGGGGGGCAGCCCCAGCATTTT. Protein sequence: CASSLETGGQPQHF.

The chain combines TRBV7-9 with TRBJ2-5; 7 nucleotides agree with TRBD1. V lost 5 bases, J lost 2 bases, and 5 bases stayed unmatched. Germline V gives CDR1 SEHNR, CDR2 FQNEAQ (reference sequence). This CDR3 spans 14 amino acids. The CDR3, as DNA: TGTGCCAGCAGCACGGGACAGCCTCAAGAGACCCAGTACTTC. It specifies CASSTGQPQETQYF.

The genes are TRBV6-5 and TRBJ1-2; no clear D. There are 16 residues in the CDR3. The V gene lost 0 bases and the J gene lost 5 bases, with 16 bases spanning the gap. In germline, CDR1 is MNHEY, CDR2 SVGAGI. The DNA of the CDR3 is TGTGCCAGCAGTTACTCGAGGTCGCGGCCTGGGTATGGCTACACCTTC. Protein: CASSYSRSRPGYGYTF.

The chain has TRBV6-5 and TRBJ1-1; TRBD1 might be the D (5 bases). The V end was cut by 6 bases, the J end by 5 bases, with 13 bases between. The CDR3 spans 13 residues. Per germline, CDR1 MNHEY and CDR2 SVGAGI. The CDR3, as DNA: TGTGCCAGCAGGCGACAGTTGCGTACTGAAGCTTTCTTT. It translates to CASRRQLRTEAFF.